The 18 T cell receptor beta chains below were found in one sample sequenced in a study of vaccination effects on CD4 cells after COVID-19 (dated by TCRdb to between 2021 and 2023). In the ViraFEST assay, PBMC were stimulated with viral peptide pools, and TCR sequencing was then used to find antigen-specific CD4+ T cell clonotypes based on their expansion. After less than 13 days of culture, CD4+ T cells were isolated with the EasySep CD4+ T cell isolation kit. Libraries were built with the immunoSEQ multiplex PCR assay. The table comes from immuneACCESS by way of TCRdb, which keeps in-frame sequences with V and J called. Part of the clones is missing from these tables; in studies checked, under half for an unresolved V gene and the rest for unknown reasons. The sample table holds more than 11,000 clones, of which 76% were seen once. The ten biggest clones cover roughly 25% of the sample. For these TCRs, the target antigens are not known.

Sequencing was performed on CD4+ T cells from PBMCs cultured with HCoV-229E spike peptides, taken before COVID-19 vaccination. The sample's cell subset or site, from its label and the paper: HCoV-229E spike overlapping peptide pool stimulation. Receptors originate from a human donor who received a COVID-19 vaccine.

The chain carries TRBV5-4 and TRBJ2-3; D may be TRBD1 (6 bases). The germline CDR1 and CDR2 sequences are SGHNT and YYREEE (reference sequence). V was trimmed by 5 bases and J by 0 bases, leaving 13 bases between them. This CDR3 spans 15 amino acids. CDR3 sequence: CASSFRGRSTDTQYF. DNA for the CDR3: TGTGCCAGCAGTTTCAGGGGTCGCAGCACAGATACGCAGTATTTT. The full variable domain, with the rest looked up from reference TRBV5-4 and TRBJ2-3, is ETGVTQSPTHLIKTRGQQVTLRCSSQSGHNTVSWYQQALGQGPQFIFQYYREEENGRGNFPPRFSGLQFPNYSSELNVNALELDDSALYLCASSFRGRSTDTQYFGPGTRLTVL.

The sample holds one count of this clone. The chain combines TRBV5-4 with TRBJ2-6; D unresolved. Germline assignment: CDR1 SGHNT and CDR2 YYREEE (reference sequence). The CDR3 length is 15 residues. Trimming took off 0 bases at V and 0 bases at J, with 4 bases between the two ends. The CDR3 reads CASSLDPSGANVLTF. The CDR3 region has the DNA TGTGCCAGCAGCTTGGACCCCTCTGGGGCCAACGTCCTGACTTTC.

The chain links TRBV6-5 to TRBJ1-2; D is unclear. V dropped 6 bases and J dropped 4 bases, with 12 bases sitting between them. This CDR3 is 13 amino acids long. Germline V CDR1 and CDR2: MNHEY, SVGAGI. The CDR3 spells CASSPVGPYGYTF. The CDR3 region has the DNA TGTGCCAGCAGCCCCGTTGGGCCCTATGGCTACACCTTC.

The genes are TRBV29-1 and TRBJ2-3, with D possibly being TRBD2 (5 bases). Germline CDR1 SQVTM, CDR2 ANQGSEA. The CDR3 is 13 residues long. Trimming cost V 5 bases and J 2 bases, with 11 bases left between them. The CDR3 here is CSVLFGNTDTQYF. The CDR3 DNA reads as TGCAGCGTTTTGTTCGGGAACACAGATACGCAGTATTTT.

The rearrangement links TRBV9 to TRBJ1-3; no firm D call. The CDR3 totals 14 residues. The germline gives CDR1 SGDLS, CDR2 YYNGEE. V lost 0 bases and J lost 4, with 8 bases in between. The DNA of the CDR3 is TGTGCCAGCAGCGTAGGAGGGTTAGGAAACACCATATATTTT. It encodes CASSVGGLGNTIYF.

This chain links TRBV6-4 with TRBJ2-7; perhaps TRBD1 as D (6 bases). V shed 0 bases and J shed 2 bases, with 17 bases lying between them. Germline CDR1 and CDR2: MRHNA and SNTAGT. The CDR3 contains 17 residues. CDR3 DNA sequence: TGTGCCAGCAGTGACTCAGAGGGGGACCTGAAGGCCTACGAGCAGTACTTC. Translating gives CASSDSEGDLKAYEQYF.

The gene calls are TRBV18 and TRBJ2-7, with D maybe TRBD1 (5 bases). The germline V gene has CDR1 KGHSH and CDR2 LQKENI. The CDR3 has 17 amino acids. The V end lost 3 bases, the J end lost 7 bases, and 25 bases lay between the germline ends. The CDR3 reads CASSPPGRPAALREQYF. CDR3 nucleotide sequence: TGTGCCAGCTCACCGCCAGGGCGTCCTGCTGCGCTACGGGAGCAGTACTTC.

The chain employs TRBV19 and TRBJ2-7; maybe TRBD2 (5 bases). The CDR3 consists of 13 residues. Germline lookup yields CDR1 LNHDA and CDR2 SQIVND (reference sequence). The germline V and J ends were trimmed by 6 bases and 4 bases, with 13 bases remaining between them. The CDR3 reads CASSSSGPYEQYF. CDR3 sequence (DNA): TGTGCCAGTAGCTCCAGCGGACCTTACGAGCAGTACTTC.

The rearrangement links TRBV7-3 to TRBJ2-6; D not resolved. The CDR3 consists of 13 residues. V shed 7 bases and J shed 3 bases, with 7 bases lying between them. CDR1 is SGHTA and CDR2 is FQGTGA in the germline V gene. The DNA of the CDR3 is TGTGCCAGCACCAATAGTGGGGCCAACGTCCTGACTTTC. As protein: CASTNSGANVLTF.

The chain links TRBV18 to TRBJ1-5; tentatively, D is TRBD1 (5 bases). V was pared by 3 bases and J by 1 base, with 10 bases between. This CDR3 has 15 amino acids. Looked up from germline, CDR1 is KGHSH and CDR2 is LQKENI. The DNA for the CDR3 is TGTGCCAGCTCACCTGGCTCAGGGAGCAATCAGCCCCAGCATTTT. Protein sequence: CASSPGSGSNQPQHF.

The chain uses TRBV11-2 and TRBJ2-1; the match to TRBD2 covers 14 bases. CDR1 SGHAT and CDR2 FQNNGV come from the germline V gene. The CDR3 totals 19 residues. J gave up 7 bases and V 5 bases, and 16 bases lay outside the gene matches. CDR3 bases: TGTGCCAGCAGCATCCTAGGGACTAGCGGGAGTAATTCGAGGAATGAGCAGTTCTTC. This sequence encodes CASSILGTSGSNSRNEQFF.

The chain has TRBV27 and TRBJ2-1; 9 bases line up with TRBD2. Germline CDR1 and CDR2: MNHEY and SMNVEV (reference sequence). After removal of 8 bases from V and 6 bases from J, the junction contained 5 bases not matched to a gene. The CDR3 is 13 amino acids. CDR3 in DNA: TGTGCCAGCGGGCTAGCGGGAAGCAATGAGCAGTTCTTC. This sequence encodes CASGLAGSNEQFF.

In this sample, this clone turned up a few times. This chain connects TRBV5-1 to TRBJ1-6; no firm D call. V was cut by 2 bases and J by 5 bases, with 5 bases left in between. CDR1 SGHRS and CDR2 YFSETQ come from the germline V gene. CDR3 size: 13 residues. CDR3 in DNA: TGCGCCAGCAGCTTTGACGATAATTCACCCCTCCACTTT. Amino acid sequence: CASSFDDNSPLHF.

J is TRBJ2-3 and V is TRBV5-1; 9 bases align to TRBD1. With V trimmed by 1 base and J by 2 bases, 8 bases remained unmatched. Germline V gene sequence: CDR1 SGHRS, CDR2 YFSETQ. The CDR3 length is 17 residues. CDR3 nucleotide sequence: TGCGCCAGCAGCTTGTTGGGACAGGGACGAACCACAGATACGCAGTATTTT. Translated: CASSLLGQGRTTDTQYF.

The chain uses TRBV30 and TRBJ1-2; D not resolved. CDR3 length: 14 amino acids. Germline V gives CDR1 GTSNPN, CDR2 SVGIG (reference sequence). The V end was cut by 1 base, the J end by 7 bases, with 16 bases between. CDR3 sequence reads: CAWSGMGRFGGYTF. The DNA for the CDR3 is TGTGCCTGGAGTGGGATGGGGAGGTTTGGTGGCTACACCTTC.

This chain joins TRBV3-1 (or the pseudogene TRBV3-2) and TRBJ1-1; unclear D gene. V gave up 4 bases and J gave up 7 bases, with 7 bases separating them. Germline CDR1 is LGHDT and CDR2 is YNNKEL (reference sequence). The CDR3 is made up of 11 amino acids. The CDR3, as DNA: TGTGCCAGCAGCCGCGCCGATGAAGCTTTCTTT. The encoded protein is CASSRADEAFF.

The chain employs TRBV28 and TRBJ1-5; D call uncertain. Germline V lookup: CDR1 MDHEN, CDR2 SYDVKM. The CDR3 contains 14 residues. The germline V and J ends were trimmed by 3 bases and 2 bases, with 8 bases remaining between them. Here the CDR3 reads CASSLFGGNQPQHF. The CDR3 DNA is TGTGCCAGCAGTTTGTTCGGTGGCAATCAGCCCCAGCATTTT.

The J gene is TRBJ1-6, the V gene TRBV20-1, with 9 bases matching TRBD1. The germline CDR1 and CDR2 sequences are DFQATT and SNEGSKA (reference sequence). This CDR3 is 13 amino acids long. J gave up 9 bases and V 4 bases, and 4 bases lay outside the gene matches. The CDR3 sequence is CSANEDRGSPLHF. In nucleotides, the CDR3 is TGCAGTGCTAATGAGGACAGGGGTTCACCCCTCCACTTT.